One and the same sample provided the 23 T cell receptor beta chains below, sequenced in a study of T cell responses to AZD1222 COVID-19 vaccine. Sequencing was performed with immunoSEQ multiplex PCR; in TCRdb, only in-frame clones are kept and a portion is missing. The table lists under 35,000 clones, approximately 88% of them singletons. Sequencing used peripheral blood, obtained 28 days after the second AZD1222 dose. These receptors were taken from an adult who received the AZD1222 COVID-19 vaccine.

The rearrangement links TRBV28 to TRBJ1-4, with D maybe TRBD1 (6 bases). The germline V gene has CDR1 MDHEN and CDR2 SYDVKM. Trimming left V 6 bases short and J 6 bases short, with 11 bases between. The CDR3 sequence is 13 residues long. CDR3 loop: CASRGQRHEKLFF. In DNA form, the CDR3 reads TGTGCCAGCAGAGGACAGAGACATGAAAAACTGTTTTTT.

The chain couples TRBV2 to TRBJ1-6; D is perhaps TRBD1 (6 bases). Between the trimmed V and J ends, which lost 1 base and 4 bases, there was a span of 11 bases. The germline V gene encodes CDR1 SNHLY and CDR2 FYNNEI. The CDR3 has 16 amino acids. CDR3 DNA: TGTGCCAGCAGTGAAGGGGGGGGCACGTATAATTCACCCCTCCACTTT. Residues: CASSEGGGTYNSPLHF.

V gene TRBV19 combines with J gene TRBJ1-5, with D possibly being TRBD1 (6 bases). Germline assignment: CDR1 LNHDA and CDR2 SQIVND (reference sequence). The CDR3 is made up of 13 amino acids. V lost 10 bases and J lost 7, with 17 bases in between. CDR3 DNA: TGTGCCATAGCCGAGGGGGTCCACCAGCCCCAGCATTTT. Translation gives CAIAEGVHQPQHF. Full variable domain (missing parts from reference TRBV19 and TRBJ1-5): DGGITQSPKYLFRKEGQNVTLSCEQNLNHDAMYWYRQDPGQGLRLIYYSQIVNDFQKGDIAEGYSVSREKKESFPLTVTSAQKNPTAFYLCAIAEGVHQPQHFGDGTRLSIL.

This chain connects TRBV4-1 to TRBJ1-2, with unresolved D. There are 19 residues in the CDR3. Per the germline V gene, CDR1 is MGHRA and CDR2 is YSYEKL. Trimming took 0 bases from V and 2 from J, leaving 22 bases between them. The CDR3 bases are TGCGCCAGCAGCCAAGACCTCCTACCCTTCAGGACGCTAAACTATGGCTACACCTTC. This sequence encodes CASSQDLLPFRTLNYGYTF.

The rearrangement links TRBV3-1 (or the pseudogene TRBV3-2) to TRBJ1-5; TRBD1 might be the D (5 bases). The germline CDR1 and CDR2 sequences are LGHDT and YNNKEL (reference sequence). V was clipped by 0 bases and J by 9 bases, with 15 bases between them. This CDR3 spans 15 amino acids. The CDR3 sequence is CASSQDLGDAGPQHF. The CDR3, as DNA: TGTGCCAGCAGCCAAGATCTTGGGGACGCAGGGCCCCAGCATTTT.

J is TRBJ1-3 and V is TRBV7-2; D is ambiguous. Trimming pared 4 bases from V and 2 bases from J, leaving 9 bases between. This CDR3 spans 14 amino acids. Germline CDR1 reads SGHTA; CDR2 reads FQGNSA. The CDR3 loop is CASSSSRAGNTIYF. The CDR3 nucleotides read TGTGCCAGCAGCTCAAGTAGGGCTGGAAACACCATATATTTT. The full variable domain, with the rest looked up from reference TRBV7-2 and TRBJ1-3, is GAGVSQSPSNKVTEKGKDVELRCDPISGHTALYWYRQSLGQGLEFLIYFQGNSAPDKSGLPSDRFSAERTGGSVSTLTIQRTQQEDSAVYLCASSSSRAGNTIYFGEGSWLTVV.

The chain employs TRBV6-5 and TRBJ1-1, with D maybe TRBD1 (6 bases). The germline V and J ends were trimmed by 6 bases and 6 bases, with 17 bases remaining between them. CDR3 length equals 14 residues. Germline values: CDR1 MNHEY, CDR2 SVGAGI. The CDR3 loop reads CASRGVIKGAEAFF. The CDR3 DNA sequence: TGTGCCAGCAGGGGGGTCATAAAGGGGGCTGAAGCTTTCTTT.

This clone was seen once. This rearrangement joins TRBV15 to TRBJ2-3; no clear D gene. The CDR3 loop spans 14 amino acids. Trimming left V 2 bases short and J 2 bases short, with 8 bases between. Germline V CDR1 and CDR2: LNHNV, YYDKDF (reference sequence). In nucleotides, the CDR3 is TGTGCCACCAGCAGAACAACCATCACAGATACGCAGTATTTT. It specifies CATSRTTITDTQYF.

The chain combines TRBV6-2 or TRBV6-3 with TRBJ2-2; 8 nucleotides agree with TRBD2. Unmatched junction bases numbered 4, after V lost 0 bases and J lost 4 bases. The length of the CDR3 is 16 residues. Germline loops: CDR1 MNHEY, CDR2 SVGEGT. The CDR3 is CASSYSSGGVTGELFF. The CDR3 DNA follows: TGTGCCAGCAGTTACTCGAGCGGGGGCGTCACCGGGGAGCTGTTTTTT.

The chain carries TRBV6-6 and TRBJ1-1, with a possible D match to TRBD1 (6 bases). Trimming stripped 6 bases from V and 0 bases from J, with 17 bases between. From germline, CDR1 is MNHNY and CDR2 SVGAGI (reference sequence). This CDR3 spans 16 amino acids. CDR3 protein: CASSPRGEALNTEAFF. The CDR3 bases are TGTGCCAGCAGCCCTAGGGGGGAAGCCCTGAACACTGAAGCTTTCTTT.

The chain uses TRBV5-6 and TRBJ2-5, with unresolved D. This CDR3 comprises 11 residues. V was clipped by 2 bases and J by 4 bases, with 3 bases between them. Germline CDR1 is SGHDT and CDR2 is YYEEEE. The CDR3 DNA sequence: TGTGCCAGCAGCTTTTCAGAGACCCAGTACTTC. This translates into CASSFSETQYF.

The V gene is TRBV5-4, the J gene TRBJ2-7, with D possibly being TRBD1 (6 bases). Germline values: CDR1 SGHNT, CDR2 YYREEE (reference sequence). Trimming shortened V by 0 bases and J by 6 bases, and 13 bases separated the two germline ends. There are 14 residues in the CDR3. CDR3 region: CASSLDRVLGEQYF. CDR3 DNA sequence: TGTGCCAGCAGCTTGGACAGGGTATTGGGCGAGCAGTACTTC.

The V and J genes are TRBV5-1 and TRBJ1-3; D remains ambiguous. Trimming cost V 1 base and J 0 bases, with 5 bases left between them. There are 14 residues in the CDR3. Germline V gene lookup returns CDR1 SGHRS and CDR2 YFSETQ. CDR3 loop: CASSLSGSGNTIYF. In nucleotides, the CDR3 is TGCGCCAGCAGCTTGTCGGGCTCTGGAAACACCATATATTTT.

The rearrangement links TRBV7-9 to TRBJ1-4, with D unresolved. The CDR3 runs to 15 residues. In germline, CDR1 is SEHNR, CDR2 FQNEAQ (reference sequence). Trimming left V 4 bases short and J 0 bases short, with 9 bases between. The CDR3 DNA follows: TGTGCCAGCAGCTGGCGGGCTGCAACTAATGAAAAACTGTTTTTT. This gives the protein CASSWRAATNEKLFF. The variable domain in full, completed from reference TRBV7-9 and TRBJ1-4, reads DTGVSQNPRHKITKRGQNVTFRCDPISEHNRLYWYRQTLGQGPEFLTYFQNEAQLEKSRLLSDRFSAERPKGSFSTLEIQRTEQGDSAMYLCASSWRAATNEKLFFGSGTQLSVL.

This clone was picked up a small number of times. V gene TRBV9 combines with J gene TRBJ2-7, with D maybe TRBD1 (5 bases). Trimming left V 2 bases short and J 6 bases short, with 21 bases between. The CDR3 is made up of 16 amino acids. Germline-derived CDR1 and CDR2 are SGDLS and YYNGEE. The CDR3 DNA reads TGTGCCAGCAGCGTTTCTTTTAGGAGCGCAGGGCGCGAGCAGTACTTC. Translated: CASSVSFRSAGREQYF.

The chain has TRBV28 and TRBJ1-4; 9 bases are shared with TRBD1. Germline loops: CDR1 MDHEN, CDR2 SYDVKM. J gave up 4 bases and V 7 bases, and 7 bases lay outside the gene matches. The CDR3 length is 15 residues. The CDR3 loop is CASNLPGQGNEKLFF. The DNA of the CDR3 is TGTGCCAGCAATCTTCCGGGACAGGGTAATGAAAAACTGTTTTTT.

The gene calls are TRBV27 and TRBJ2-7, with D perhaps matching TRBD1 (5 bases). CDR1 MNHEY and CDR2 SMNVEV come from the germline V gene (reference sequence). V gave up 2 bases and J gave up 4 bases, with 12 bases separating them. The CDR3 is 14 amino acids. In DNA form, the CDR3 reads TGTGCCAGCAGTTTAGGGGTGAACAGGTACGAGCAGTACTTC. This encodes CASSLGVNRYEQYF.

This chain uses TRBV19 with TRBJ1-3; weak D call: TRBD1 (5 bases). The V gene lost 6 bases and the J gene lost 3 bases, with 12 bases spanning the gap. CDR1 is LNHDA, CDR2 SQIVND, per germline (reference sequence). This CDR3 is 14 amino acids long. CDR3 in amino acids: CASSYLGLGNTIYF. The CDR3 DNA reads as TGTGCCAGTAGCTACCTGGGGCTTGGAAACACCATATATTTT.

The genes are TRBV7-2 and TRBJ2-1; 8 bases map to TRBD2. V was clipped by 4 bases and J by 10 bases; unmatched bases: 6. CDR1 SGHTA and CDR2 FQGNSA come from the germline V gene. The CDR3 covers 13 residues. The CDR3 DNA follows: TGTGCCAGCAGCTCAAACCCGGGGGGGGAGCAGTTCTTC. This translates into CASSSNPGGEQFF.

The chain joins TRBV5-4 to TRBJ2-5; 8 bases line up with TRBD2. From germline, CDR1 is SGHNT and CDR2 YYREEE (reference sequence). After removal of 2 bases from V and 5 bases from J, the junction contained 11 bases not matched to a gene. The CDR3 runs 16 residues. The CDR3 DNA sequence: TGTGCCAGCAGCTTAGCCGGGACTAGAATGACGGAGACCCAGTACTTC. Protein: CASSLAGTRMTETQYF.

V is TRBV12-3 or TRBV12-4 and J is TRBJ1-5, with D possibly matching TRBD1 (5 bases). The ends were cut back, 3 bases at V and 11 bases at J, with 11 bases in the middle. The CDR3 extends over 12 amino acids. DNA of the CDR3: TGTGCCAGCAGTTTGGGGGGGAGGACCCAGCATTTT. Protein sequence: CASSLGGRTQHF.

The chain is built from TRBV7-8 and TRBJ2-1; 10 bases align to TRBD2. The ends lost 2 bases at V and 0 bases at J; junction bases unmatched: 10. The CDR3 has 19 residues. The germline V gene encodes CDR1 SGHVS and CDR2 FQNEAQ. The CDR3 bases are TGTGCCAGCAGCTTACGGCGACTAGCGGGCGGGAGCTCCTACAATGAGCAGTTCTTC. This encodes CASSLRRLAGGSSYNEQFF. Drawing the rest from reference TRBV7-8 and TRBJ2-1, the complete variable domain is GAGVSQSPRYKVAKRGQDVALRCDPISGHVSLFWYQQALGQGPEFLTYFQNEAQLDKSGLPSDRFFAERPEGSVSTLKIQRTQQEDSAVYLCASSLRRLAGGSSYNEQFFGPGTRLTVL.

The gene calls are TRBV27 and TRBJ2-2; 9 nucleotides align to TRBD2. The length of the CDR3 is 15 residues. Per the germline V gene, CDR1 is MNHEY and CDR2 is SMNVEV (reference sequence). J gave up 6 bases and V 1 base, and 3 bases lay outside the gene matches. DNA for the CDR3: TGTGCCAGCAGTTTATTGCCTAGCGGGGCCGGGGAGCTGTTTTTT. This gives the protein CASSLLPSGAGELFF.